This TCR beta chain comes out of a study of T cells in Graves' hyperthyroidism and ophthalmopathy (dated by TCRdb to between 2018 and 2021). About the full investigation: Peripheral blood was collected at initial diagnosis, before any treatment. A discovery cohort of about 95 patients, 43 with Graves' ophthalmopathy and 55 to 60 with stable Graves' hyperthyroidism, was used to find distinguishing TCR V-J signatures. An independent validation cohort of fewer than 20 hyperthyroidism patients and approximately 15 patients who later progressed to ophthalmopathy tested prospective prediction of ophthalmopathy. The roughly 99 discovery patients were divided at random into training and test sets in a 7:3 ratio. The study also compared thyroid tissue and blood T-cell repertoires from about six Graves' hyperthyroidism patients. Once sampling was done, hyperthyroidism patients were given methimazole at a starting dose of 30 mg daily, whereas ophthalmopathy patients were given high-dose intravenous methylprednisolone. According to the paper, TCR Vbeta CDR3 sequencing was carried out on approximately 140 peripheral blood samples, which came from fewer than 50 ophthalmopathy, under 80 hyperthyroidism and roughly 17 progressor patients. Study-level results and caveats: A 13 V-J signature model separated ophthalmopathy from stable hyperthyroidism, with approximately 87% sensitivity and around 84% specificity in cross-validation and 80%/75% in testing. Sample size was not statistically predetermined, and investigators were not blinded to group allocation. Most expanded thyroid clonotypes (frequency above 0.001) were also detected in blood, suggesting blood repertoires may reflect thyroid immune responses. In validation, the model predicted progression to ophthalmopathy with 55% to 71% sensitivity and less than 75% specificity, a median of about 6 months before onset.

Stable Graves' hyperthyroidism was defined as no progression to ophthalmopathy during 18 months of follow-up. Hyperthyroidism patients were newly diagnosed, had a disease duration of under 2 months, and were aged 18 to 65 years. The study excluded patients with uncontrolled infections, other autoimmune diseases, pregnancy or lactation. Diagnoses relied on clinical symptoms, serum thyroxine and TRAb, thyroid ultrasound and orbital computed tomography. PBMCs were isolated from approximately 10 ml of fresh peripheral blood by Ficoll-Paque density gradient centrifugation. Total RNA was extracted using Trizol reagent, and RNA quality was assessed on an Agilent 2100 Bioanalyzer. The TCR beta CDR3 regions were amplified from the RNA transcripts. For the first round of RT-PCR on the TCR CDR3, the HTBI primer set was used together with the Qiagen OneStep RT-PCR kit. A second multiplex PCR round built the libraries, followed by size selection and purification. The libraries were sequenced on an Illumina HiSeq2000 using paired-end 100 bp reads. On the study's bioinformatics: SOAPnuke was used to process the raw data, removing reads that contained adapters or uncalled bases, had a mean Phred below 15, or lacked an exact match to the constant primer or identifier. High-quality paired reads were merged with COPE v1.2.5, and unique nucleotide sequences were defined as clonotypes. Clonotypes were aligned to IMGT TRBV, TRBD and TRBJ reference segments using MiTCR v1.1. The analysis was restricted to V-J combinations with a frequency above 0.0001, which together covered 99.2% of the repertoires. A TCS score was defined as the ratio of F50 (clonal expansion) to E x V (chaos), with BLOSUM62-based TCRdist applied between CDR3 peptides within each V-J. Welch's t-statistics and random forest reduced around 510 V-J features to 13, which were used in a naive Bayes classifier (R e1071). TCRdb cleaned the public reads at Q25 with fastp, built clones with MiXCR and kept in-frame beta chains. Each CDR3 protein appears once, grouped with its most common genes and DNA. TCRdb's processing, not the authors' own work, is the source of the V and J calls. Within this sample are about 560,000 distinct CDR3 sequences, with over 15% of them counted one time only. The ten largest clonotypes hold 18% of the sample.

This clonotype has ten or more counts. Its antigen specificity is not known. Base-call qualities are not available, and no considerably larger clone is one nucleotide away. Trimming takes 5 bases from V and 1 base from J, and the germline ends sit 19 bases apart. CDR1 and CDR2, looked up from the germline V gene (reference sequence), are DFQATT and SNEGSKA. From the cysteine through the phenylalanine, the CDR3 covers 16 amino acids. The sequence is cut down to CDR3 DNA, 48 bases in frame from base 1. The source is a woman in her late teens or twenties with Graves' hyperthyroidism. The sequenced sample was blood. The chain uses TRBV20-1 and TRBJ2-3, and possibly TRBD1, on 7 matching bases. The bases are TGCAGTGCTGGAGGGGGCGGGACGGCCCGCACAGATACGCAGTATTTT. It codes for CSAGGGGTARTDTQYF.